This T cell receptor (beta chain) was documented in a study of OX40 agonist ivuxolimab in advanced cancers. Trimming removed 6 bases at V and 6 bases at J, with 5 bases between. CDR1 and CDR2 from the germline V gene are KGHSH and LQKENI. The CDR3 covers 11 residues. Profiled with immunoSEQ multiplex PCR; TCRdb holds only in-frame clones, not every one. Among around 94,000 clones, roughly nine tenths were seen once, and the ten largest hold 3.4%. This clone was observed once. The V gene is TRBV18, the J gene TRBJ2-2; D is unclear. The receptor's source is an adult with an advanced solid tumor such as melanoma, head and neck, liver or kidney cancer. The sample here was CD4+ or CD8+ T cells sorted from blood, taken in a trial of the OX40 agonist ivuxolimab. The CDR3 reads CASSSPGELFF. The DNA for the CDR3 is TGTGCCAGCTCTTCCCCCGGGGAGCTGTTTTTT.